Presented here are 23 T cell receptor beta chains from one specimen sequenced in a study of OX40 agonist ivuxolimab in advanced cancers. Produced via immunoSEQ multiplex PCR; TCRdb's table is partial and in-frame only. This sample has about 79,000 clones, with 85% to 95% found just once. Specimen: CD4+ or CD8+ T cells sorted from blood, collected in a trial of the OX40 agonist ivuxolimab. The receptors shown here come from an adult with an advanced solid tumor such as melanoma, head and neck, liver or kidney cancer.

CDR3 DNA: TGTGCCAGCAGCTTAAGCGCGGGCCTATCCTCCCATAATGAAAAACTGTTTTTT. Its translation: CASSLSAGLSSHNEKLFF. This chain joins TRBV11-2 and TRBJ1-4; unclear D gene. The CDR3 has 18 residues. V lost 2 bases, J lost 4 bases, and 20 bases lay in between. Germline V lookup: CDR1 SGHAT, CDR2 FQNNGV.

V is TRBV5-5 and J is TRBJ2-5, with 9 bases matching TRBD1. The CDR3 extends over 15 amino acids. Trimming took 4 bases from V and 3 from J; bases not matched to a gene: 7. Germline assignment: CDR1 SGHKS and CDR2 YYEKEE (reference sequence). CDR3 protein: CASSRTGDEEETQYF. In nucleotides, the CDR3 is TGTGCCAGCAGCCGGACAGGGGACGAGGAAGAGACCCAGTACTTC.

The chain recombines TRBV7-2 with TRBJ2-3; 8 bases line up with TRBD2. The CDR3 consists of 15 residues. The trim removed 1 base at V and 2 bases at J, leaving 2 bases unmatched. Germline V lookup: CDR1 SGHTA, CDR2 FQGNSA. As DNA, the CDR3 is TGTGCCAGCAGCTTAGGACTAGCGCCCACAGATACGCAGTATTTT. It is translated as CASSLGLAPTDTQYF.

The J gene is TRBJ1-5, the V gene TRBV15; no clear D. The V and J ends lost 0 bases and 6 bases respectively, with 18 bases between them. This CDR3 has 17 amino acids. From germline, CDR1 is LNHNV and CDR2 YYDKDF (reference sequence). The CDR3: CATSRDRSVHSGQPQHF. DNA of the CDR3: TGTGCCACCAGCAGAGATAGGTCGGTTCATTCGGGTCAGCCCCAGCATTTT.

The CDR3 DNA sequence: TGTGCCAGCAGAGGGAGGGTTAACACTGAAGCTTTCTTT. It codes for CASRGRVNTEAFF. The chain recombines TRBV6-4 with TRBJ1-1; no definite D call. V was trimmed by 6 bases and J by 2 bases, leaving 10 bases between them. This CDR3 has 13 amino acids. The germline V gene has CDR1 MRHNA and CDR2 SNTAGT.

CDR3 sequence: CASSIENTIYF. The CDR3 DNA follows: TGTGCCAGCAGCATCGAAAACACCATATATTTT. The J gene is TRBJ1-3, the V gene TRBV7-6; no reliable D call. The V gene lost 5 bases and the J gene lost 6 bases, with 5 bases spanning the gap. From germline, CDR1 is SGHVS and CDR2 FNYEAQ. CDR3 length equals 11 residues.

The chain uses TRBV10-2 and TRBJ2-5; 9 nucleotides match TRBD2. Unmatched junction bases numbered 7, after V lost 7 bases and J lost 4 bases. This CDR3 has 14 amino acids. CDR1 and CDR2 from the germline V gene are WSHSY and SAAADI. Written as DNA, the CDR3 is TGCGCCAGCATGGTGGGTAGCGGGGGAGAGACCCAGTACTTC. Its protein is CASMVGSGGETQYF.

The V and J genes are TRBV6-5 and TRBJ2-2, with D maybe TRBD2 (6 bases). Germline values: CDR1 MNHEY, CDR2 SVGAGI. CDR3 size: 14 residues. The V and J ends lost 5 bases and 6 bases respectively, with 13 bases between them. CDR3 sequence reads: CASSPTRESGELFF. For the CDR3, the DNA is TGTGCCAGCAGTCCTACCCGGGAGTCCGGGGAGCTGTTTTTT.

In its sample, this clone was seen once. The V gene is TRBV19, the J gene TRBJ2-1; no reliable D call. V was shortened by 4 bases and J by 1 base, with 5 bases between the two germline ends. Germline loops: CDR1 LNHDA, CDR2 SQIVND (reference sequence). CDR3 size: 13 residues. CDR3 sequence (DNA): TGTGCCAGTAGTAGCGCGTCCTACAATGAGCAGTTCTTC. Translation gives CASSSASYNEQFF.

The V and J genes are TRBV2 and TRBJ1-2, with TRBD1 as a possible D gene (5 bases). V lost 3 bases and J lost 7, with 6 bases in between. CDR1 SNHLY and CDR2 FYNNEI come from the germline V gene. The CDR3 length is 11 residues. For the CDR3, the DNA is TGTGCCAGCAGTGACAGGGCTGGCTACACCTTC. Translating gives CASSDRAGYTF.

V gene TRBV7-9 combines with J gene TRBJ2-5; the match to TRBD2 covers 14 bases. After removal of 2 bases from V and 4 bases from J, the junction contained 3 bases not matched to a gene. Germline V CDR1 and CDR2: SEHNR, FQNEAQ (reference sequence). The CDR3 is 16 residues long. CDR3: CASSLPGTSGGETQYF. The CDR3 DNA is TGTGCCAGCAGCTTACCTGGGACTAGCGGGGGAGAGACCCAGTACTTC.

Within the sample, this clone is medium-sized. The chain has TRBV4-1 and TRBJ2-7, with TRBD2 matching 10 bases. This CDR3 comprises 15 residues. Germline V gene data show CDR1 as MGHRA and CDR2 as YSYEKL. Unmatched junction bases numbered 3, after V lost 4 bases and J lost 0 bases. CDR3 DNA sequence: TGCGCCAGCAGCCTTAGCGGGGGGCCCTCCTACGAGCAGTACTTC. Translating it yields CASSLSGGPSYEQYF.

This chain joins TRBV21-1 and TRBJ1-2. TRBV21-1 is tagged as a pseudogene. The CDR3 length is 15 residues. For the CDR3, the DNA is TGTGCCAGCAGCCTCTGCGCGGGGCAGGCAAATGGCTACACCTTC. Translation gives CASSLCAGQANGYTF.

This clone was picked up one time. The J gene is TRBJ1-4, the V gene TRBV27; 7 bases are shared with TRBD1. V lost 4 bases, J lost 3 bases, and 11 bases stayed unmatched. This CDR3 spans 17 amino acids. CDR1 and CDR2 from the germline V gene are MNHEY and SMNVEV (reference sequence). The CDR3 DNA is TGTGCCAGCAGTTCCCACCTAACAGGGGATCCTAATGAAAAACTGTTTTTT. Encoded protein: CASSSHLTGDPNEKLFF.

The J gene is TRBJ2-1, the V gene TRBV6-1; 9 nucleotides line up with TRBD1. There are 16 residues in the CDR3. Germline CDR1 reads MNHNS; CDR2 reads SASEGT. V lost 3 bases and J lost 2; bases outside the gene matches: 5. CDR3 DNA: TGTGCCAGCAGTGAGATGGACAGGGGACCCTACAATGAGCAGTTCTTC. Amino acid sequence: CASSEMDRGPYNEQFF.

This chain uses TRBV7-9 with TRBJ1-2; D is unresolved. Germline loops: CDR1 SEHNR, CDR2 FQNEAQ (reference sequence). The CDR3 is 14 amino acids. With 1 base removed from V and 4 bases from J, the gap between germline ends came to 10 bases. The CDR3 DNA is TGTGCCAGCAGCTTAGAGGGCTCTGGCTATGGCTACACCTTC. Its protein is CASSLEGSGYGYTF.

This chain uses TRBV9 with TRBJ2-7; 8 positions agree with TRBD1. Germline values: CDR1 SGDLS, CDR2 YYNGEE. Losses at the gene ends were 4 bases for V and 1 base for J; bases not matched to a gene: 10. CDR3 length equals 16 residues. The CDR3 region is CASSPNPGQVSYEQYF. The DNA of the CDR3 is TGTGCCAGCAGCCCCAACCCGGGACAGGTTTCCTACGAGCAGTACTTC.

The gene calls are TRBV6-5 and TRBJ1-5; no clear D gene. V was shortened by 6 bases and J by 6 bases, with 15 bases between the two germline ends. This CDR3 has 14 residues. CDR1 and CDR2 (germline): MNHEY, SVGAGI. CDR3 in amino acids: CASSLLPVGQPQHF. The CDR3, as DNA: TGTGCCAGCAGCCTATTACCGGTCGGTCAGCCCCAGCATTTT.

This chain joins TRBV30 and TRBJ1-1; no firm D call. Germline CDR1 reads GTSNPN; CDR2 reads SVGIG (reference sequence). This CDR3 comprises 10 residues. Trimming cost V 1 base and J 8 bases, with 5 bases left between them. In DNA, the CDR3 is TGTGCCTGGAGTGACGGCGAAGCTTTCTTT. Amino acid sequence: CAWSDGEAFF.

V is TRBV4-3 and J is TRBJ1-2; a possible D gene is TRBD1 (6 bases). CDR3 length equals 16 residues. V dropped 0 bases and J dropped 0 bases, with 11 bases sitting between them. Germline V gene lookup returns CDR1 LGHNA and CDR2 YSLEER. CDR3 sequence (DNA): TGCGCCAGCAGCCAAGATGGCAGGGGACCTAACTATGGCTACACCTTC. It yields the protein CASSQDGRGPNYGYTF.

The chain recombines TRBV14 with TRBJ1-1; the match to TRBD1 covers 8 bases. Losses at the gene ends were 3 bases for V and 5 bases for J; bases not matched to a gene: 11. The CDR3 sequence is 16 residues long. Germline assignment: CDR1 SGHDN and CDR2 FVKESK. The CDR3 DNA is TGTGCCAGCAGCCATCCTAAGAACAGGGGGGGGACTGAAGCTTTCTTT. Protein product: CASSHPKNRGGTEAFF. Drawing the rest from reference TRBV14 and TRBJ1-1, the complete variable domain is EAGVTQFPSHSVIEKGQTVTLRCDPISGHDNLYWYRRVMGKEIKFLLHFVKESKQDESGMPNNRFLAERTGGTYSTLKVQPAELEDSGVYFCASSHPKNRGGTEAFFGQGTRLTVV.

By proportion, this clone is large. Other DNA sequences in this specimen translate into the identical CDR3. CDR3 nucleotides: TGTGCCAGCAGTTTCAGGGGCGACGAGCAGTACTTC. This translates into CASSFRGDEQYF. J is TRBJ2-7 and V is TRBV27; weak D call: TRBD1 (6 bases). V lost 3 bases and J lost 5, with 8 bases in between. This CDR3 contains 12 residues. CDR1 and CDR2 from the germline V gene are MNHEY and SMNVEV (reference sequence).

CDR3 sequence reads: CSVEDGTDSSPYNEQFF. In DNA form, the CDR3 reads TGCAGCGTTGAAGATGGAACTGACAGTAGCCCCTACAATGAGCAGTTCTTC. The V gene is TRBV29-1, the J gene TRBJ2-1, with TRBD1 as a possible D gene (5 bases). The CDR3 is made up of 17 amino acids. Germline V gives CDR1 SQVTM, CDR2 ANQGSEA. Trimming stripped 0 bases from V and 2 bases from J, with 17 bases between.